The TCR beta chain under discussion was sequenced for a study of blood T cell repertoires in COVID-19. About the research overall: There were acute and convalescent COVID-19 samples, and they came from the United States, Italy and Spain. T cells, B-cell-depleted T cells, or PBMCs provided the cDNA or gDNA that served as material.

The table lists this clone with a count of one. The germline V gene has CDR1 GTSNPN and CDR2 SVGIG (reference sequence). CDR3 length: 15 residues. With 2 bases removed from V and 5 bases from J, the gap between germline ends came to 19 bases. In the source study's methods: Researchers report that nucleated cell counts were estimated from reference gene primer amplification. Method: immunoSEQ multiplex PCR; TCRdb's copy keeps in-frame clones and lacks some. From that table come the V and J calls and clone size; the DNA was used to work out D and trimming. Of approximately 130,000 clones in the sample, approximately 82% are singletons; the top ten hold more than 9.5%.

Input material: peripheral blood. This clonotype originated in a middle-aged man with active or convalescent COVID-19. The chain couples TRBV30 to TRBJ2-7; D remains unclear. The CDR3 DNA follows: TGTGCCTGGAGTTTCCCCCGAATACAACGGGACGAGCAGTACTTC. The encoded protein is CAWSFPRIQRDEQYF.